This TCR beta chain was captured by sequencing in a study of beta chain features in type 1 diabetes. Study context: There were some 98 million sorted cells examined across all samples. The study, taken as a whole, reports: Equally in patients and controls, PCR might preferentially amplify shorter templates. More deletions and fewer insertions at VDJ junctions were found in patients with type 1 diabetes.

Expressed TCRB transcripts were sequenced after all isolated RNA was converted to cDNA. Deep immunoSEQ sequencing covered naive, central memory and regulatory T cell samples. The assay was immunoSEQ multiplex PCR, and TCRdb's table has in-frame clones only and misses some. The sample carries about 900,000 clones, around a sixth recorded once. Points on this clone: The antigen remains undetermined.

Looked up from germline, CDR1 is SEHNR and CDR2 is FQNEAQ (reference sequence). The CDR3 consists of 18 residues. V lost 0 bases and J lost 0; bases outside the gene matches: 8. This sequence originates from a woman aged 18-30 years in good health. The sample consisted of naive CD4+ T cells from blood. The genes are TRBV7-9 and TRBJ2-7; 10 bases agree with TRBD2. CDR3 loop: CASSLALAGRGRSYEQYF. For the CDR3, the DNA is TGTGCCAGCAGCTTAGCACTAGCGGGAAGGGGGCGCTCCTACGAGCAGTACTTC.